These T cell receptor beta chains were read from a single sample in a study of T cell responses to AZD1222 COVID-19 vaccine. Sequenced by immunoSEQ multiplex PCR; TCRdb stores in-frame clones only, minus some. The data hold about 84,000 clones, with over 80% observed a single time. Sequenced here: peripheral blood, sampled 28 days after the second AZD1222 dose. These receptors were taken from an adult who received the AZD1222 COVID-19 vaccine. The CDR3 runs from the conserved cysteine through the conserved F or W. Fields, in order: CDR3 length, D gene, V gene, clone size, CDR3 protein. The D gene is left open where the match is weak. Clone size is shown for a subset of rows, as once, few, many or a class of expanded clone.

CDR3 length: 15; D gene: -; V gene: TRBV7-8; clone size: -; CDR3 protein: CASSLLVPPNTEAFF
CDR3 length: 12; D gene: -; V gene: TRBV5-5; clone size: -; CDR3 protein: CASSPHESEQYF
CDR3 length: 14; D gene: -; V gene: TRBV11-3; clone size: -; CDR3 protein: CASSYGSQNTEAFF
CDR3 length: 13; D gene: TRBD1; V gene: TRBV29-1; clone size: few; CDR3 protein: CSVGTGEDGEQYF
CDR3 length: 14; D gene: -; V gene: TRBV5-1; clone size: -; CDR3 protein: CASSLHPRTNVLTF
CDR3 length: 16; D gene: TRBD1; V gene: TRBV9; clone size: -; CDR3 protein: CASSVTGGGDTGELFF
CDR3 length: 14; D gene: TRBD2; V gene: TRBV5-3; clone size: -; CDR3 protein: CARRGLAGAYEQYF
CDR3 length: 13; D gene: -; V gene: TRBV7-3; clone size: -; CDR3 protein: CASSPRAGSEAFF
CDR3 length: 14; D gene: TRBD2; V gene: TRBV5-3; clone size: -; CDR3 protein: CARSPMGGAGELFF
CDR3 length: 11; D gene: -; V gene: TRBV29-1; clone size: -; CDR3 protein: CSVGWANVLTF
CDR3 length: 16; D gene: -; V gene: TRBV16; clone size: medium-sized; CDR3 protein: CASSRSGLYTNYGYTF
CDR3 length: 14; D gene: -; V gene: TRBV4-1; clone size: -; CDR3 protein: CASSPQGSNTEAFF
CDR3 length: 14; D gene: TRBD1; V gene: TRBV24-1; clone size: -; CDR3 protein: CATSDAGGSPPLHF
CDR3 length: 16; D gene: -; V gene: TRBV27; clone size: few; CDR3 protein: CASSRGGAQSLGEQYF
CDR3 length: 15; D gene: -; V gene: TRBV6-5; clone size: -; CDR3 protein: CASSYSSGSNYGYTF
CDR3 length: 11; D gene: -; V gene: TRBV29-1; clone size: few; CDR3 protein: CSVERGYGYTF
CDR3 length: 12; D gene: -; V gene: TRBV5-1; clone size: -; CDR3 protein: CASSLAGLEQYF
CDR3 length: 13; D gene: -; V gene: TRBV5-5; clone size: -; CDR3 protein: CASSSTANYGYTF
CDR3 length: 14; D gene: -; V gene: TRBV3-1/TRBV3-2; clone size: -; CDR3 protein: CASSQISAYNEQFF
CDR3 length: 17; D gene: TRBD2; V gene: TRBV5-1; clone size: -; CDR3 protein: CASSSGLAGTLPYEQYF
CDR3 length: 11; D gene: -; V gene: TRBV6-5; clone size: -; CDR3 protein: CASTRGHGYTF
CDR3 length: 18; D gene: TRBD2; V gene: TRBV7-6; clone size: -; CDR3 protein: CASPPGGGLLLDTDTQYF
CDR3 length: 15; D gene: -; V gene: TRBV7-9; clone size: -; CDR3 protein: CASSPGRRDGQPQHF
CDR3 length: 16; D gene: -; V gene: TRBV19; clone size: -; CDR3 protein: CASSTSRASGANVLTF
CDR3 length: 17; D gene: TRBD1; V gene: TRBV5-6; clone size: once; CDR3 protein: CASSSGQEPYSNQPQHF
CDR3 length: 15; D gene: -; V gene: TRBV7-6; clone size: once; CDR3 protein: CASSLGGSWNSPLHF
CDR3 length: 16; D gene: TRBD2; V gene: TRBV6-4; clone size: -; CDR3 protein: CASSEASGSPTDTQYF
CDR3 length: 14; D gene: -; V gene: TRBV25-1; clone size: -; CDR3 protein: CASLGEGTNEKLFF
CDR3 length: 15; D gene: -; V gene: TRBV27; clone size: -; CDR3 protein: CASSFGGLDNYGYTF
CDR3 length: 15; D gene: -; V gene: TRBV2; clone size: -; CDR3 protein: CASSGTGPSNQPQHF
CDR3 length: 14; D gene: -; V gene: TRBV7-9; clone size: -; CDR3 protein: CASSLVARDYGYTF
CDR3 length: 14; D gene: -; V gene: TRBV30; clone size: -; CDR3 protein: CAWSEGRQNSPLHF
CDR3 length: 14; D gene: TRBD2; V gene: TRBV10-3; clone size: -; CDR3 protein: CAIRGLAASYEQYF
CDR3 length: 12; D gene: TRBD2; V gene: TRBV6-5; clone size: -; CDR3 protein: CASSRGGYEQYF
CDR3 length: 16; D gene: TRBD2; V gene: TRBV7-6; clone size: few; CDR3 protein: CASSSLPGGGGETQYF